The next 19 T cell receptor beta chains were all read from a single sample in a study of blood T cells in healthy people across ages (dated by TCRdb to about 2015). The receptor library was made with 5' RACE. Sequencing used an Illumina HiSeq 2500. A second PCR of roughly 7 to 12 cycles was run with a J-beta primer mix and a sample-barcoded 5' primer. TCRdb reprocessed the public reads (quality trimming at Q25 with fastp, clone calling with MiXCR) and kept in-frame beta chains. One record per CDR3 amino acid sequence lists the most common genes and DNA. For this sample the table gives hundreds of thousands of distinct CDR3 sequences, of which 45% to 55% were detected only once. Around 23% of the sample is taken by the ten largest. The material sequenced was blood. Receptors originate from a man older than 75 in good health.

The rearrangement links TRBV20-1 to TRBJ1-1, with 7 bases lining up with TRBD1. The V gene's germline CDR1 is DFQATT and CDR2 SNEGSKA (reference sequence). CDR3 length: 14 residues. The junction had 2 bases not matched to a gene; V was cut back by 1 base and J by 0 bases. The CDR3 nucleotides read TGCAGTGCTAGAGCGACAGGGCTGAACACTGAAGCTTTCTTT. Residues: CSARATGLNTEAFF.

The CDR3 DNA is TGCGCCAGCAGCCAAGGGGGTACTACAGAGACCCAGTACTTC. Translating it yields CASSQGGTTETQYF. The V gene is TRBV4-1, the J gene TRBJ2-5; D gene unclear. The V and J ends lost 1 base and 4 bases respectively, with 10 bases between them. The CDR3 has 14 amino acids. Germline CDR1 MGHRA, CDR2 YSYEKL.

This chain uses TRBV20-1 with TRBJ2-1; 9 bases map to TRBD2. The CDR3 extends over 15 amino acids. Germline V lookup: CDR1 DFQATT, CDR2 SNEGSKA (reference sequence). V was pared by 5 bases and J by 6 bases, with 11 bases of the junction left unmatched. CDR3 in amino acids: CSADSSSGASNEQFF. The CDR3 DNA sequence: TGCAGTGCTGACTCCTCTAGCGGGGCGTCCAATGAGCAGTTCTTC.

The rearrangement uses TRBV4-1 and TRBJ2-7, with a tentative D call TRBD1 (5 bases). The CDR3 covers 15 residues. Germline V CDR1 and CDR2: MGHRA, YSYEKL. The V end was cut by 0 bases, the J end by 0 bases, with 9 bases between. The CDR3 sequence is CASSQEPDSSYEQYF. In DNA, the CDR3 is TGCGCCAGCAGCCAAGAACCCGACAGCTCCTACGAGCAGTACTTC.

This chain connects TRBV7-2 to TRBJ2-1, with no clear D. V lost 4 bases to trimming and J lost 4 bases, with 11 bases between them. The germline gives CDR1 SGHTA, CDR2 FQGNSA. The CDR3 loop spans 14 amino acids. The CDR3 reads CASSSYNPYNEQFF. The CDR3 DNA reads as TGTGCCAGCAGCTCTTACAACCCTTACAATGAGCAGTTCTTC.

This clonotype was seen many times. The rearrangement joins TRBV4-3 to TRBJ2-1, with a weak D call TRBD2 (6 bases). V was pared by 1 base and J by 8 bases, with 12 bases between. CDR1 is LGHNA and CDR2 is YSLEER in the germline V gene. CDR3 length: 14 amino acids. CDR3 sequence: CASSQAGGVDEQFF. The CDR3 region has the DNA TGCGCCAGCAGCCAAGCCGGAGGGGTGGATGAGCAGTTCTTC.

The chain links TRBV11-2 to TRBJ2-7, with TRBD1 matching 7 bases. Per germline, CDR1 SGHAT and CDR2 FQNNGV. This CDR3 region has 16 residues. Germline trimming cut 2 bases from V and 1 base from J; bases unmatched to any gene: 8. The CDR3 region is CASSLPRTGLSYEQYF. For the CDR3, the DNA is TGTGCCAGCAGCTTACCCAGGACAGGCCTATCCTACGAGCAGTACTTC. Variable domain in full (rest from reference TRBV11-2 and TRBJ2-7): EAGVAQSPRYKIIEKRQSVAFWCNPISGHATLYWYQQILGQGPKLLIQFQNNGVVDDSQLPKDRFSAERLKGVDSTLKIQPAKLEDSAVYLCASSLPRTGLSYEQYFGPGTRLTVT.

The CDR3: CSATSGEAYNEQFF. For the CDR3, the DNA is TGCAGTGCCACTAGCGGCGAAGCTTACAATGAGCAGTTCTTC. The V and J genes are TRBV20-1 and TRBJ2-1, with 8 positions matching TRBD2. This CDR3 contains 14 residues. Germline CDR1 and CDR2: DFQATT and SNEGSKA (reference sequence). The V gene end was trimmed by 6 bases and the J gene end by 4 bases; junction bases not matched to a gene: 8.

The chain employs TRBV5-1 and TRBJ1-1; a weak D match, TRBD1 (6 bases). The germline gives CDR1 SGHRS, CDR2 YFSETQ. The CDR3 is 16 amino acids. The V end was cut by 3 bases, the J end by 7 bases, with 22 bases between. The CDR3, as DNA: TGCGCCAGCAGCTCGACTTCAACAGGGCGAGGGGGTGAAGCTTTCTTT. It translates to CASSSTSTGRGGEAFF.

This sequence joins TRBV4-1 and TRBJ1-6, with unresolved D. The CDR3 loop spans 12 amino acids. Per the germline V gene, CDR1 is MGHRA and CDR2 is YSYEKL. The ends were cut back, 2 bases at V and 9 bases at J, with 5 bases in the middle. CDR3 in amino acids: CASSQPTSPLHF. DNA for the CDR3: TGCGCCAGCAGCCAACCTACTTCACCCCTCCACTTT.

The rearrangement uses TRBV7-2 and TRBJ2-1, with TRBD1 identical over 8 bases. This CDR3 comprises 15 residues. Trimming cost V 2 bases and J 9 bases; bases outside gene matches: 9. Germline V CDR1 and CDR2: SGHTA, FQGNSA. CDR3 amino acids: CASSLSGQGFVEQFF. The CDR3 DNA reads as TGTGCCAGCAGCTTATCAGGACAGGGTTTTGTTGAGCAGTTCTTC.

About this clonotype: This may come from a read error, since a much larger clone is one base off. V usage is TRBV6-6 and J usage is TRBJ2-7; the match to TRBD1 covers 7 bases. This CDR3 has 15 amino acids. Germline CDR1 and CDR2: MNHNY and SVGAGI (reference sequence). With 6 bases clipped from V and 7 bases from J, the junction kept 15 bases outside the gene matches. The CDR3 sequence: CASSKTGIAYNEQYF. The CDR3 DNA reads as TGTGCCAGCAGCAAGACAGGGATAGCCTACAATGAGCAGTACTTC.

This clonotype appeared once. The V call is TRBV3-1, the J call TRBJ2-1, with 9 bases lining up with TRBD2. V lost 0 bases and J lost 3; bases outside the gene matches: 9. CDR1 and CDR2 from the germline V gene are LGHDT and YNNKEL (reference sequence). The length of the CDR3 is 18 residues. The CDR3 loop reads CASSQDVPAGGFYNEQFF. The CDR3 nucleotides read TGTGCCAGCAGCCAAGATGTTCCCGCGGGGGGGTTCTACAATGAGCAGTTCTTC.

The sample holds one count of this clonotype. The rearrangement uses TRBV27 and TRBJ2-2; 13 bases agree with TRBD2. CDR1 MNHEY and CDR2 SMNVEV come from the germline V gene (reference sequence). V lost 4 bases to trimming and J lost 6 bases; unmatched junction nucleotides: 11. The CDR3 length is 18 residues. CDR3 nucleotide sequence: TGTGCCAGCAGTTCCTCCCATGGACTAGCGGGAGTCCCCGGGGAGCTGTTTTTT. This encodes CASSSSHGLAGVPGELFF.

The chain combines TRBV20-1 with TRBJ1-6, with D possibly being TRBD1 (5 bases). Trimming took off 6 bases at V and 5 bases at J, with 11 bases between the two ends. Germline V lookup: CDR1 DFQATT, CDR2 SNEGSKA (reference sequence). This CDR3 has 13 residues. The CDR3 loop is CSAAGLNNSPLHF. CDR3 in DNA: TGCAGTGCCGCGGGACTTAATAATTCACCCCTCCACTTT.

The V gene is TRBV28, the J gene TRBJ1-2; D remains ambiguous. V lost 0 bases to trimming and J lost 3 bases, with 5 bases between them. The germline V gene has CDR1 MDHEN and CDR2 SYDVKM. The CDR3 is 13 residues long. The CDR3 protein is CASSLWTYYGYTF. The CDR3, as DNA: TGTGCCAGCAGTTTATGGACCTACTATGGCTACACCTTC.

This clonotype occurred a few times. The genes are TRBV20-1 and TRBJ2-7, with D perhaps TRBD2 (5 bases). CDR1 is DFQATT and CDR2 is SNEGSKA in the germline V gene (reference sequence). The CDR3 extends over 12 amino acids. Trimming left V 3 bases short and J 2 bases short, with 8 bases between. The CDR3 loop reads CSARRDPYEQYF. The CDR3, as DNA: TGCAGTGCTAGGAGGGATCCCTACGAGCAGTACTTC.

This clonotype occurred many times. V usage is TRBV20-1 and J usage is TRBJ1-2, with 12 bases fitting TRBD1. CDR1 is DFQATT and CDR2 is SNEGSKA in the germline V gene (reference sequence). This CDR3 is built from 15 residues. Trimming took 6 bases from V and 5 from J; bases not matched to a gene: 10. CDR3 in amino acids: CSAQRRGQGAYGYTF. Here the CDR3 DNA reads TGCAGTGCCCAACGGAGGGGACAGGGGGCGTATGGCTACACCTTC.

J is TRBJ2-1 and V is TRBV14; unclear D gene. The CDR3 is 11 residues long. The germline gives CDR1 SGHDN, CDR2 FVKESK. Trimming left V 5 bases short and J 9 bases short, with 8 bases between. The CDR3 DNA is TGTGCCAGCAGCAGTATAACTGAGCAGTTCTTC. This translates into CASSSITEQFF.